One and the same sample provided the 26 T cell receptor beta chains below, sequenced in a study of lymphopenia after photon versus proton radiotherapy (dated 2019 in TCRdb). The library was prepared using the immunoSEQ multiplex PCR assay. The table comes from immuneACCESS by way of TCRdb, which keeps in-frame sequences with V and J called. Part of the clones is missing from these tables; in studies checked, under half for an unresolved V gene and the rest for unknown reasons. This sample lists 20,000 or so clones; approximately 84% were detected once. The ten most abundant clones make up under 3.5% of the sample. The sample in question was peripheral blood, obtained from a patient treated with photon-based radiotherapy. These receptors were taken from a woman in her 50s with pancreatic cancer.

This clone was seen a single time. The V gene is TRBV5-6, the J gene TRBJ2-1, with TRBD2 identical over 11 bases. The V gene's germline CDR1 is SGHDT and CDR2 YYEEEE. V was clipped by 2 bases and J by 6 bases; unmatched bases: 16. This CDR3 comprises 19 residues. CDR3 protein: CASSFTLAGGPDSINEQFF. The DNA for the CDR3 is TGTGCCAGCAGCTTCACGCTAGCGGGAGGACCGGATTCGATCAATGAGCAGTTCTTC. Together with reference TRBV5-6 and TRBJ2-1, the CDR3 gives the full variable domain: DAGVTQSPTHLIKTRGQQVTLRCSPKSGHDTVSWYQQALGQGPQFIFQYYEEEERQRGNFPDRFSGHQFPNYSSELNVNALLLGDSALYLCASSFTLAGGPDSINEQFFGPGTRLTVL.

The V call is TRBV15, the J call TRBJ2-7; D call uncertain. V was pared by 0 bases and J by 0 bases, with 9 bases between. Germline CDR1 reads LNHNV; CDR2 reads YYDKDF (reference sequence). The CDR3 sequence is 15 residues long. The CDR3 loop reads CATSRDRTGSYEQYF. The CDR3 nucleotides read TGTGCCACCAGCAGAGATCGGACCGGCTCCTACGAGCAGTACTTC.

V gene TRBV1 combines with J gene TRBJ2-3; the D call of TRBD2 is as the table states it, not checked on the DNA. TRBV1 is designated a pseudogene. This CDR3 contains 17 residues. The CDR3 DNA reads as TGCACCAGCAGCCAGGGGGACTTAGGGCTTTGCACAGATACGCAGTATTTT. Its protein product is CTSSQGDLGLCTDTQYF.

V and J are TRBV28 and TRBJ2-2; 8 positions match TRBD1. The V gene end was trimmed by 2 bases and the J gene end by 2 bases; junction bases not matched to a gene: 4. The CDR3 has 16 residues. Germline lookup yields CDR1 MDHEN and CDR2 SYDVKM. CDR3 region: CASSLIGQGNTGELFF. For the CDR3, the DNA is TGTGCCAGCAGTTTAATAGGACAGGGCAACACCGGGGAGCTGTTTTTT.

This clone was counted a single time. V is TRBV27 and J is TRBJ2-1, with 10 bases identical to TRBD1. Germline lookup yields CDR1 MNHEY and CDR2 SMNVEV (reference sequence). This CDR3 region has 16 residues. J lost 4 bases, V lost 4 bases, and 7 bases had no gene match. CDR3 sequence reads: CASSSRQGAGYNEQFF. In nucleotides, the CDR3 is TGTGCCAGCAGTTCCCGACAGGGGGCGGGGTACAATGAGCAGTTCTTC.

V and J are TRBV21-1 and TRBJ2-1; TRBD1, as called in the table, went unchecked against the DNA. TRBV21-1 is a documented pseudogene. The CDR3 sequence is 18 residues long. CDR3 DNA: TGTGCCAGCAGCAACAACCTTCAGGGGACAGGGTCATACAATGAGCAGTTCTTC. Amino acid sequence: CASSNNLQGTGSYNEQFF.

J is TRBJ2-3 and V is TRBV7-2, with 8 bases fitting TRBD1. The CDR3 is made up of 13 amino acids. From germline, CDR1 is SGHTA and CDR2 FQGNSA. J lost 11 bases, V lost 3 bases, and 7 bases had no gene match. As DNA, the CDR3 is TGTGCCAGCAGCTTCCGACAGGGGAAGGAGCAGTATTTT. Translated: CASSFRQGKEQYF.

The chain recombines TRBV4-1 with TRBJ2-6, with TRBD1 matching 7 bases. With 3 bases clipped from V and 2 bases from J, the junction kept 4 bases outside the gene matches. CDR3 size: 16 residues. Germline V gene data show CDR1 as MGHRA and CDR2 as YSYEKL. CDR3 coding DNA: TGCGCCAGCAGCCATTACCAGGGGGCTGGGGCCAACGTCCTGACTTTC. It is translated as CASSHYQGAGANVLTF.

V usage is TRBV27 and J usage is TRBJ2-5, with a weak D call TRBD2 (6 bases). In germline, CDR1 is MNHEY, CDR2 SMNVEV (reference sequence). Deletions cut 4 bases from V and 4 bases from J, with 22 bases between. The CDR3 totals 17 residues. CDR3 nucleotides: TGTGCCAGCAGTTCAGGCTTACGACCTGACGGGAGAGAGACCCAGTACTTC. Its protein product is CASSSGLRPDGRETQYF.

This clone showed up just a few times. The chain employs TRBV19 and TRBJ2-1; 11 positions match TRBD2. The J segment lost 2 bases and the V segment lost 6 bases, leaving 6 bases of the junction unmatched. Germline CDR1 LNHDA, CDR2 SQIVND (reference sequence). CDR3 length: 16 residues. CDR3 amino acids: CASRKELAGAYNEQFF. As DNA, the CDR3 is TGTGCCAGTAGAAAGGAACTAGCGGGAGCCTACAATGAGCAGTTCTTC.

The genes are TRBV9 and TRBJ1-4, with TRBD1 identical over 7 bases. The CDR3 consists of 13 residues. Germline CDR1 is SGDLS and CDR2 is YYNGEE. The J segment lost 7 bases and the V segment lost 4 bases, leaving 4 bases of the junction unmatched. The CDR3 DNA reads as TGTGCCAGCAGCCCACGGACAGGTGAAAAACTGTTTTTT. Its translation is CASSPRTGEKLFF. Full variable domain (rest looked up from reference TRBV9 and TRBJ1-4): DSGVTQTPKHLITATGQRVTLRCSPRSGDLSVYWYQQSLDQGLQFLIQYYNGEERAKGNILERFSAQQFPDLHSELNLSSLELGDSALYFCASSPRTGEKLFFGSGTQLSVL.

V is TRBV11-2 and J is TRBJ2-1, with D maybe TRBD2 (6 bases). V was clipped by 5 bases and J by 0 bases, with 14 bases between them. CDR1 and CDR2 (germline): SGHAT, FQNNGV. The length of the CDR3 is 16 residues. The CDR3 coding sequence is TGTGCCAGCAGCCCCATACGGGGGAGCTCCTACAATGAGCAGTTCTTC. Translation gives CASSPIRGSSYNEQFF.

Turning to this clone: Mismatch with germline at one junction end may stem from a read error. CDR3 DNA: TGCGCCAGCAGCTCAGGACCGGGACAGGGGCCCAAAGCCCTCCATTTT. Its protein product is CASSSGPGQGPKALHF. This sequence joins TRBV5-1 and TRBJ1-4; the match to TRBD1 covers 10 bases. CDR1 is SGHRS, CDR2 YFSETQ, per germline. The CDR3 loop spans 16 amino acids.

The V gene is TRBV28, the J gene TRBJ2-7; 10 bases map to TRBD2. Germline CDR1 reads MDHEN; CDR2 reads SYDVKM. With V trimmed by 4 bases and J by 3 bases, 21 bases remained unmatched. CDR3 length: 20 amino acids. This CDR3 is CASSWGWASGGHNGGYEQYF. CDR3 DNA sequence: TGTGCCAGCAGTTGGGGATGGGCTAGCGGGGGCCACAATGGGGGCTACGAGCAGTACTTC.

A few counts support this clone. This chain links TRBV27 with TRBJ2-7, with TRBD2 identical over 10 bases. From germline, CDR1 is MNHEY and CDR2 SMNVEV (reference sequence). This CDR3 comprises 14 residues. V lost 5 bases and J lost 4; bases outside the gene matches: 5. The CDR3 DNA sequence: TGTGCCAGCAGTCCAGCGGGAGGGAATTACGAGCAGTACTTC. Its protein is CASSPAGGNYEQYF.

This clone was found once. The chain couples TRBV27 to TRBJ1-1; D call uncertain. Germline values: CDR1 MNHEY, CDR2 SMNVEV (reference sequence). V lost 3 bases and J 4 bases, leaving 12 bases between the germline ends. CDR3 length equals 14 residues. This CDR3 is CASSFGRGGTEAFF. DNA of the CDR3: TGTGCCAGCAGTTTCGGCCGAGGCGGCACTGAAGCTTTCTTT.

The CDR3 sequence: CAASPSSNSPLHF. CDR3 DNA: TGTGCCGCCTCCCCCTCTTCTAATTCACCCCTCCACTTT. The V and J genes are TRBV30 and TRBJ1-6; no definite D call. V was trimmed by 8 bases and J by 6 bases, leaving 14 bases between them. Germline CDR1 and CDR2: GTSNPN and SVGIG (reference sequence). The length of the CDR3 is 13 residues.

V is TRBV5-5 and J is TRBJ1-4; D is unresolved. V lost 5 bases, J lost 0 bases, and 11 bases lay in between. CDR3 length equals 15 residues. The V gene's germline CDR1 is SGHKS and CDR2 YYEKEE (reference sequence). CDR3 nucleotide sequence: TGTGCCAGCAGGGCTAAGGTTGCAACTAATGAAAAACTGTTTTTT. Translated: CASRAKVATNEKLFF.

The chain carries TRBV6-1 and TRBJ2-3; D might be TRBD1 or TRBD2, each matching 5 bases. The CDR3 extends over 14 amino acids. Germline CDR1 is MNHNS and CDR2 is SASEGT. Trimming took off 6 bases at V and 6 bases at J, with 16 bases between the two ends. CDR3 in amino acids: CASRRDGPGDTQYF. The CDR3 nucleotides are TGTGCCAGCAGGAGGGACGGCCCCGGGGATACGCAGTATTTT.

This clone occurred a few times. This chain connects TRBV7-6 to TRBJ2-7; D is uncertain. The V gene's germline CDR1 is SGHVS and CDR2 FNYEAQ. The CDR3 sequence is 13 residues long. Trimming took off 2 bases at V and 3 bases at J, with 8 bases between the two ends. For the CDR3, the DNA is TGTGCCAGCAGCTTATCGGTCAGCTACGAGCAGTACTTC. It yields the protein CASSLSVSYEQYF.

The chain joins TRBV18 to TRBJ2-3, with D perhaps matching TRBD2 (7 bases). Trimming took off 0 bases at V and 6 bases at J, with 13 bases between the two ends. Germline loops: CDR1 KGHSH, CDR2 LQKENI. This CDR3 has 15 amino acids. Written as DNA, the CDR3 is TGTGCCAGCTCACCACCGGGAGGGGGAATTGATACGCAGTATTTT. This translates into CASSPPGGGIDTQYF.

This rearrangement joins TRBV5-1 to TRBJ2-7; 8 bases map to TRBD2. The length of the CDR3 is 18 residues. Losses at the gene ends were 1 base for V and 3 bases for J; bases not matched to a gene: 15. Germline CDR1 is SGHRS and CDR2 is YFSETQ. The CDR3 DNA follows: TGCGCCAGCAGCTTGTGGGAAACTACTAGCGGTCGGTACTACGAGCAGTACTTC. It translates to CASSLWETTSGRYYEQYF. The entire variable domain, with the rest obtained from reference TRBV5-1 and TRBJ2-7, is as follows: KAGVTQTPRYLIKTRGQQVTLSCSPISGHRSVSWYQQTPGQGLQFLFEYFSETQRNKGNFPGRFSGRQFSNSRSEMNVSTLELGDSALYLCASSLWETTSGRYYEQYFGPGTRLTVT.

The chain uses TRBV27 and TRBJ2-3; 10 nucleotides line up with TRBD2. Trimming cost V 5 bases and J 2 bases; bases outside gene matches: 4. Germline V gives CDR1 MNHEY, CDR2 SMNVEV (reference sequence). The CDR3 covers 15 residues. The CDR3 reads CASSPTSGITDTQYF. CDR3 in DNA: TGTGCCAGCAGTCCTACTAGCGGGATCACAGATACGCAGTATTTT.

In this sample, this clone turned up a few times. The chain is built from TRBV18 and TRBJ1-1; 8 bases are a match to TRBD1. Germline V gene data show CDR1 as KGHSH and CDR2 as LQKENI. With V trimmed by 3 bases and J by 0 bases, 15 bases remained unmatched. CDR3 length: 19 amino acids. The CDR3 spells CASSPPRQGPFILNTEAFF. The CDR3 DNA reads TGTGCCAGCTCACCCCCGAGACAGGGGCCCTTTATCCTGAACACTGAAGCTTTCTTT. The full variable domain, with the rest looked up from reference TRBV18 and TRBJ1-1, is NAGVMQNPRHLVRRRGQEARLRCSPMKGHSHVYWYRQLPEEGLKFMVYLQKENIIDESGMPKERFSAEFPKEGPSILRIQQVVRGDSAAYFCASSPPRQGPFILNTEAFFGQGTRLTVV.

This clone showed up just a few times. In DNA form, the CDR3 reads TGTGCCACCAGCAGACCGTTCAATGAGCAGTTCTTC. This sequence encodes CATSRPFNEQFF. The chain uses TRBV15 and TRBJ2-1; D remains ambiguous. V lost 2 bases, J lost 6 bases, and 5 bases lay in between. CDR1 and CDR2 from the germline V gene are LNHNV and YYDKDF (reference sequence). CDR3 length equals 12 residues.

V and J are TRBV27 and TRBJ1-2, with 7 bases lining up with TRBD1. Germline CDR1 and CDR2: MNHEY and SMNVEV (reference sequence). The trim removed 10 bases at V and 1 base at J, leaving 9 bases unmatched. This CDR3 spans 14 amino acids. The CDR3 protein is CATMKQGLNYGYTF. In DNA, the CDR3 is TGTGCCACCATGAAACAGGGGCTTAACTATGGCTACACCTTC.